Listed below are T cell receptor beta chains from one sample, sequenced in a study of T-cell memory formation after mild COVID-19. TCRdb passed the 5' RACE reads through MiXCR, listing each CDR3 protein once. The data show about 470,000 distinct CDR3 sequences, 18% seen once. Sequenced material: PBMCs or a T cell subset sorted from them (not recorded which). The receptors stem from an adult woman who had mild COVID-19 (a few samples of this study predate the infection). Cell type and time point are not known. Each CDR3 is given with its conserved first and last residue. A D gene is named only where the DNA matches it firmly. A clone size is listed for some rows: how often the clone was seen (once, few, many), or a class if it is expanded.

V	size	D	J	CDR3	DNA
TRBV27	-	-	TRBJ2-5	CASSPIGAKETQYF	TGTGCCAGCAGCCCCATCGGGGCCAAAGAGACCCAGTACTTC
TRBV7-7	few	TRBD2	TRBJ2-5	CASSFGLAGVETQYF	TGTGCTAGCAGCTTTGGCCTAGCGGGAGTAGAGACCCAGTACTTC
TRBV7-3	many	-	TRBJ2-6	CASSLSGAGANVLTF	TGTGCCAGCAGCTTATCGGGGGCTGGGGCCAACGTCCTGACTTTC
TRBV15	few	-	TRBJ2-1	CATSSSILGEQFF	TGTGCCACCAGCAGTTCTATCCTGGGGGAGCAGTTCTTC
TRBV18	-	TRBD1	TRBJ2-7	CASSDGQGLYEQYF	TGTGCCAGCTCAGACGGACAGGGACTCTACGAGCAGTACTTC
TRBV20-1	many	TRBD2	TRBJ2-7	CSARVGGRPPYEQYF	TGCAGTGCTAGAGTGGGCGGGAGGCCCCCCTACGAGCAGTACTTC
TRBV7-9	-	TRBD2	TRBJ2-7	CASSFSAGDEQYF	TGTGCCAGCAGCTTTTCGGCGGGGGACGAGCAGTACTTC
TRBV7-9	few	-	TRBJ1-2	CASSLGRIYGYTF	TGTGCCAGCAGCTTGGGACGGATCTATGGCTACACCTTC
TRBV5-1	-	TRBD2	TRBJ2-1	CASSPTKGLAGGLNEQFF	TGCGCCAGCAGCCCAACGAAGGGACTAGCGGGGGGGCTTAATGAGCAGTTCTTC
TRBV12-5	-	-	TRBJ2-2	CASGFGGELFF	TGTGCTAGTGGTTTCGGAGGGGAGCTGTTTTTT
TRBV27	few	TRBD2	TRBJ2-3	CASSLRLAGGVDTQYF	TGTGCCAGCAGTCTCCGACTAGCGGGAGGTGTCGATACGCAGTATTTT
TRBV9	few	TRBD1	TRBJ1-5	CASSPTAVAGGDQPQHF	TGTGCCAGCAGCCCTACAGCCGTGGCAGGGGGCGATCAGCCCCAGCATTTT
TRBV29-1	-	TRBD1	TRBJ2-3	CSVGDRGVGSTDTQYF	TGCAGCGTGGGGGACAGGGGCGTGGGAAGCACAGATACGCAGTATTTT
TRBV3-1	-	-	TRBJ1-1	CASSQAHEAFF	TGTGCCAGCAGCCAAGCCCATGAAGCTTTCTTT
TRBV9	few	-	TRBJ2-2	CASSVGQHTGELFF	TGTGCCAGCAGCGTAGGACAGCACACCGGGGAGCTGTTTTTT
TRBV5-1	-	TRBD1	TRBJ1-2	CASSLSRGSDGYTF	TGCGCCAGCAGCTTGTCCAGGGGGTCCGATGGCTACACCTTC
TRBV18	few	TRBD1	TRBJ1-5	CASSRDRVVNQPQHF	TGTGCCAGCTCACGAGACAGGGTAGTCAATCAGCCCCAGCATTTT
TRBV12-3/TRBV12-4	few	-	TRBJ2-7	CASSLAAGTSYEQYF	TGTGCCAGCAGTTTGGCGGCCGGCACCTCCTACGAGCAGTACTTC
TRBV7-2	-	-	TRBJ1-1	CASSFWGARNTEAFF	TGTGCCAGCAGCTTCTGGGGGGCTCGGAACACTGAAGCTTTCTTT
TRBV30	-	TRBD1	TRBJ1-3	CAWSGAGGFSGNTIYF	TGTGCCTGGAGCGGCGCAGGGGGATTCTCTGGAAACACCATATATTTT
TRBV4-1	few	TRBD1	TRBJ2-7	CASSQRTGISYEQYF	TGCGCCAGCAGCCAACGGACAGGAATCTCCTACGAGCAGTACTTC
TRBV5-5	-	-	TRBJ2-4	CASGTQEDIQYF	TGTGCCAGCGGGACGCAGGAGGACATTCAGTACTTC
TRBV4-2	-	-	TRBJ2-2	CASSQDPALIPGELFF	TGTGCCAGCAGCCAAGATCCCGCCTTAATCCCCGGGGAGCTGTTTTTT
TRBV7-9	-	-	TRBJ1-3	CASSLEGLSGNTIYF	TGTGCCAGCAGCTTAGAGGGACTCTCTGGAAACACCATATATTTT
TRBV27	-	-	TRBJ1-1	CASSFQGFNTEAFF	TGTGCCAGCAGTTTTCAAGGGTTTAACACTGAAGCTTTCTTT
TRBV5-1	-	-	TRBJ2-7	CASSPPSGVGSEQYF	TGCGCCAGCAGCCCCCCCTCAGGGGTAGGAAGCGAGCAGTACTTC
TRBV12-3/TRBV12-4	few	TRBD2	TRBJ2-5	CASSYTSAEETQYF	TGTGCCAGCAGCTATACTAGCGCCGAAGAGACCCAGTACTTC
TRBV5-6	few	-	TRBJ2-2	CASSLDPLAGPTGELFF	TGTGCCAGCAGCTTGGACCCCTTGGCAGGTCCCACCGGGGAGCTGTTTTTT
TRBV19	few	TRBD2	TRBJ2-3	CASSTAGGLALARTDTQYF	TGTGCCAGTAGTACCGCGGGGGGGCTCGCTCTAGCTCGCACAGATACGCAGTATTTT
TRBV12-3/TRBV12-4	few	-	TRBJ1-3	CASSNISPGNTIYF	TGTGCCAGCAGTAACATTTCACCCGGAAACACCATATATTTT
TRBV29-1	many	-	TRBJ2-5	CSVGAPEGTQYF	TGCAGCGTTGGGGCCCCAGAGGGGACCCAGTACTTC
TRBV7-2	-	TRBD2	TRBJ2-5	CASSGSFGPSGSQETQYF	TGTGCCAGCAGCGGCTCATTTGGGCCTAGCGGTAGTCAAGAGACCCAGTACTTC
TRBV5-1	few	-	TRBJ2-1	CASSRLNEQFF	TGCGCCAGCAGCCGACTAAATGAGCAGTTCTTC
TRBV29-1	few	TRBD1	TRBJ2-1	CSVEEHKDRGNEQFF	TGCAGCGTTGAAGAGCATAAGGACAGGGGAAATGAGCAGTTCTTC
TRBV12-3/TRBV12-4	many	-	TRBJ1-6	CASGLGDNSPLHF	TGTGCCAGCGGGCTCGGGGATAATTCACCCCTCCACTTT
TRBV4-1	few	-	TRBJ2-7	CASSQDPFRTYEQYF	TGCGCCAGCAGCCAAGATCCCTTTCGGACCTACGAGCAGTACTTC
TRBV7-2	few	TRBD1	TRBJ1-1	CASSLDTGVAFF	TGTGCCAGCAGCTTAGACACAGGGGTAGCTTTCTTT
TRBV7-2	many	-	TRBJ2-7	CASSYPGGPRDYEQYF	TGTGCCAGCAGTTATCCAGGAGGGCCCCGGGATTACGAGCAGTACTTC
TRBV12-3/TRBV12-4	-	-	TRBJ2-1	CASSLFGDKRLNEQFF	TGTGCCAGCAGTTTATTCGGGGACAAGAGGTTGAATGAGCAGTTCTTC
TRBV20-1	-	TRBD2	TRBJ2-3	CSARPGLNTDTQYF	TGCAGTGCTAGACCGGGACTAAACACAGATACGCAGTATTTT
TRBV12-3/TRBV12-4	many	TRBD1	TRBJ1-2	CASSLGTGVGYTF	TGTGCCAGCAGTTTAGGGACAGGGGTTGGCTACACCTTC
TRBV6-2/TRBV6-3	-	-	TRBJ1-2	CASSSKGMVYGYTF	TGTGCCAGCAGTTCGAAGGGTATGGTCTATGGCTACACCTTC
TRBV27	few	TRBD1	TRBJ2-1	CASRRGTGAFNEQFF	TGTGCCAGCCGCCGCGGGACAGGGGCGTTCAATGAGCAGTTCTTC
TRBV3-1	-	-	TRBJ1-2	CASRRSGTSEGYGYTF	TGTGCCAGCAGGCGATCCGGGACAAGTGAAGGCTATGGCTACACCTTC
TRBV6-5	-	-	TRBJ1-1	CASSYSGAEAFF	TGTGCCAGCAGTTACTCGGGGGCTGAAGCTTTCTTT
TRBV12-3/TRBV12-4	few	-	TRBJ2-3	CASSYLGAGTDTQYF	TGTGCCAGCAGTTATCTAGGAGCCGGGACAGATACGCAGTATTTT
TRBV12-3/TRBV12-4	-	TRBD1	TRBJ2-3	CASSPRGRGIGTQYF	TGTGCCAGCAGTCCCAGGGGGCGCGGGATTGGTACGCAGTATTTT
TRBV24-1	few	TRBD2	TRBJ2-1	CATSDPLAGGDYEQFF	TGTGCCACCAGTGATCCACTAGCGGGAGGCGATTATGAGCAGTTCTTC
TRBV27	-	TRBD1	TRBJ2-2	CASSLFGQGGTGELFF	TGTGCCAGCAGTTTGTTCGGACAGGGCGGCACCGGGGAGCTGTTTTTT
TRBV7-2	-	-	TRBJ1-2	CASSVKGVYGYTF	TGTGCCAGCAGCGTTAAGGGGGTCTATGGCTACACCTTC
TRBV20-1	-	TRBD2	TRBJ2-3	CSAREGRLAADTQYF	TGCAGTGCTAGAGAGGGGCGACTAGCAGCAGATACGCAGTATTTT
TRBV7-2	-	TRBD2	TRBJ2-1	CASSISSGKVYNEQFF	TGTGCCAGCAGCATCTCTAGCGGGAAAGTCTACAATGAGCAGTTCTTC